This TCR beta chain appears in the sequencing data of a study of radiation and T cells in renal cell carcinoma. TCRdb keeps only in-frame clones here, not all; method: immunoSEQ multiplex PCR. The sample comprises about 76,000 clones, 70% to 90% of which are singletons, and roughly 6% rests with the top ten. Looked up from germline, CDR1 is SGHVS and CDR2 is FNYEAQ. The J segment lost 8 bases and the V segment lost 5 bases, leaving 3 bases of the junction unmatched. The CDR3 spans 14 residues. Time point reported: blood 4 weeks post-SBRT, at nephrectomy. Noted treatment: 15 Gy SBRT to primary tumor, nephrectomy 4 weeks later. Clear cell pathology was present in this patient's renal cell carcinoma.

The origin of this receptor is a woman aged 70-85 years with renal cell carcinoma. The chain employs TRBV7-6 and TRBJ1-4, with 12 positions matching TRBD1. The sample in question was blood, obtained from a patient whose treatment included radiotherapy and nephrectomy. The DNA of the CDR3 is TGTGCCAGCAGCCCGGGACAGGGGGCAGAAAAACTGTTTTTT. Protein product: CASSPGQGAEKLFF. The full variable domain, in which reference TRBV7-6 and TRBJ1-4 provide the parts outside the CDR3, is GAGVSQSPRYKVTKRGQDVALRCDPISGHVSLYWYRQALGQGPEFLTYFNYEAQQDKSGLPNDRFSAERPEGSISTLTIQRTEQRDSAMYRCASSPGQGAEKLFFGSGTQLSVL.